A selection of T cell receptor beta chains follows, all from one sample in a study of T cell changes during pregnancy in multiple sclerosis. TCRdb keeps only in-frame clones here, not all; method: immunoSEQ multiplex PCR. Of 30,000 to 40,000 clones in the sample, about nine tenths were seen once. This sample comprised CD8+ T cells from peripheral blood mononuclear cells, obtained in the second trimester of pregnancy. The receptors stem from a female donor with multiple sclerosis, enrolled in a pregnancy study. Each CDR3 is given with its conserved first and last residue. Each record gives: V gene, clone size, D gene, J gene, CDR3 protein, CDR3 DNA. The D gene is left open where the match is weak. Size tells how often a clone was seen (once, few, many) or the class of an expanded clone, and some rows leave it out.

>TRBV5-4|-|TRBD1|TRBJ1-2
CASSPLGQGSANYGYTF
TGTGCCAGCAGCCCCCTGGGACAGGGCTCGGCTAACTATGGCTACACCTTC
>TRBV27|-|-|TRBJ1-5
CASSVYRDSNQPQHF
TGTGCCAGCAGTGTCTACCGGGATAGCAATCAGCCCCAGCATTTT
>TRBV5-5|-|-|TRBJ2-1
CASSLDEAHNEQFF
TGTGCCAGCAGCTTGGACGAGGCCCACAATGAGCAGTTCTTC
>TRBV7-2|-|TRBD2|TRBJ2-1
CASSLTSGGVYNEQFF
TGTGCCAGCAGCTTAACTAGCGGGGGAGTATACAATGAGCAGTTCTTC
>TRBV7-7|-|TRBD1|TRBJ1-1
CASSYTGGEAFF
TGTGCCAGCAGTTACACAGGGGGCGAAGCTTTCTTT
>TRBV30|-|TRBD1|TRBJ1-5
CAWSGGTGVMSNQPQHF
TGTGCCTGGAGTGGGGGGACAGGGGTTATGAGCAATCAGCCCCAGCATTTT
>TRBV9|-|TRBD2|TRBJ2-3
CASSVAAAGVGGDTQYF
TGTGCCAGCAGCGTAGCTGCAGCGGGGGTCGGGGGAGATACGCAGTATTTT
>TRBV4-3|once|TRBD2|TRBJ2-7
CASSQSSSGGYEQYF
TGCGCCAGCAGCCAAAGCTCTAGCGGGGGCTACGAGCAGTACTTC
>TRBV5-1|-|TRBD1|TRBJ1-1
CASSLTPTGGGTEAFF
TGCGCCAGCAGCTTAACCCCGACAGGGGGAGGCACTGAAGCTTTCTTT
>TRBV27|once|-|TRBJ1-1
CASSSGGLGAFF
TGTGCCAGCAGTTCCGGGGGTCTTGGAGCTTTCTTT
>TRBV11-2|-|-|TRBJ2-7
CASSNRRDGSSYEQYF
TGTGCCAGCAGCAACAGGAGGGACGGTTCCTCCTACGAGCAGTACTTC
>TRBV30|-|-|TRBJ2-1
CAWSVSFEQFF
TGTGCCTGGAGTGTATCGTTCGAGCAGTTCTTC
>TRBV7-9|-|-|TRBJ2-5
CASSARGGSILQETQYF
TGTGCCAGCAGCGCCCGAGGTGGTAGCATCCTTCAAGAGACCCAGTACTTC
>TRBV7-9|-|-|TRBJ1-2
CASSLGGGSYGYTF
TGTGCCAGCAGCTTAGGAGGGGGAAGCTATGGCTACACCTTC
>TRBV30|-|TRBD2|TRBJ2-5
CAWSAPVAGGSGETQYF
TGTGCCTGGAGTGCGCCCGTAGCGGGAGGAAGCGGTGAGACCCAGTACTTC
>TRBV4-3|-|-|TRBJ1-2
CASSQDPTEANYGYTF
TGCGCCAGCAGCCAAGACCCGACAGAGGCTAACTATGGCTACACCTTC
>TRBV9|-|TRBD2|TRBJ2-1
CASSGNLAGEQFF
TGTGCCAGCAGCGGAAACTTAGCGGGGGAGCAGTTCTTC
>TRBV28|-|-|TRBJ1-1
CASSSGHNSPIPPTEAFF
TGTGCCAGCAGTTCGGGACACAATAGCCCCATACCCCCCACTGAAGCTTTCTTT
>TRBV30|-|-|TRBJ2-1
CAWSTDDNYNEQFF
TGTGCCTGGAGCACGGATGACAATTACAATGAGCAGTTCTTC
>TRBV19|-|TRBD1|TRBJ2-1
CASFSGTGNNEQFF
TGTGCCAGCTTCTCGGGGACAGGCAACAATGAGCAGTTCTTC
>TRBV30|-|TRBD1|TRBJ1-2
CAWETGDGYTF
TGTGCCTGGGAAACAGGGGACGGCTACACCTTC
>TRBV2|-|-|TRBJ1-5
CASSTGAAYSNQPQHF
TGTGCCAGCAGTACAGGCGCCGCCTATAGCAATCAGCCCCAGCATTTT
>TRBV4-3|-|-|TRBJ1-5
CASSQDIQGIQPQHF
TGCGCCAGCAGCCAAGATATACAGGGAATTCAGCCCCAGCATTTT
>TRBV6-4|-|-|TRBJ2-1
CASSPTTQASSEQFF
TGTGCCAGCAGTCCGACTACCCAAGCATCAAGTGAGCAGTTCTTC
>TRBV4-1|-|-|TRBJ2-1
CASSHLEGRGEEQFF
TGCGCCAGCAGCCACTTAGAGGGGAGGGGGGAGGAGCAGTTCTTC
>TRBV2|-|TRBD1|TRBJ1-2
CASSYSGQANYGYTF
TGTGCCAGCAGTTACTCTGGACAGGCAAACTATGGCTACACCTTC
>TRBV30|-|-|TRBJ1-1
CAWSVGQGFTEAFF
TGTGCCTGGAGTGTTGGTCAGGGGTTTACTGAAGCTTTCTTT
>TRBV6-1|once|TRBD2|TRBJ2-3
CASSEGSGGQGTQYF
TGTGCCAGCAGTGAAGGTAGCGGGGGCCAAGGTACGCAGTATTTT
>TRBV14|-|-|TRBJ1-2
CASSQDLSLGYTF
TGTGCCAGCAGCCAAGATCTTTCCCTCGGCTACACCTTC
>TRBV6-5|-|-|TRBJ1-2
CASTGDSRGYGYTF
TGTGCCAGCACCGGGGACTCTAGGGGCTATGGCTACACCTTC
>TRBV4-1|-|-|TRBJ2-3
CASSQETGLADTQYF
TGCGCCAGCAGCCAAGAAACAGGGCTGGCAGATACGCAGTATTTT
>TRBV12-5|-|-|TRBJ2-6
CASGYRVRANVLTF
TGTGCTAGTGGTTACAGAGTGAGGGCCAACGTCCTGACTTTC
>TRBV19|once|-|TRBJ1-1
CASSIGTLEAFF
TGTGCCAGTAGCATAGGGACTCTTGAAGCTTTCTTT
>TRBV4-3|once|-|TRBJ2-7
CASSQDWRGSYEQYF
TGCGCCAGCAGCCAAGATTGGCGGGGTTCCTACGAGCAGTACTTC
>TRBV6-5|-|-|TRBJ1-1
CASSTGSNTEAFF
TGTGCCAGCAGCACAGGGTCGAACACTGAAGCTTTCTTT
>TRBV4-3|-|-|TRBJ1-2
CASSQDHAGEGYGYTF
TGCGCCAGCAGCCAAGATCACGCAGGGGAAGGCTATGGCTACACCTTC
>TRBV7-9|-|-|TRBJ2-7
CASSPGGRVTYEQYF
TGTGCCAGCAGCCCCGGGGGTAGAGTCACTTACGAGCAGTACTTC
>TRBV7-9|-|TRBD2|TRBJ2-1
CASSPGLAGYNEQFF
TGTGCCAGCAGCCCCGGACTAGCTGGCTACAATGAGCAGTTCTTC
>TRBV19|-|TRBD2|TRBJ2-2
CASSVTSGRSDTGELFF
TGTGCCAGTAGTGTTACGAGCGGGAGATCAGACACCGGGGAGCTGTTTTTT
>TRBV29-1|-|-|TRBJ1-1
CSVDKGRGALEAFF
TGCAGCGTTGATAAGGGACGCGGGGCCCTTGAAGCTTTCTTT
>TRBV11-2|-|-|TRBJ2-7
CASSLVFPGGQNYEQYF
TGTGCCAGCAGCTTAGTTTTTCCGGGGGGCCAGAACTACGAGCAGTACTTC
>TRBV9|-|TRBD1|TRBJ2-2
CASSVARDRGSTGELFF
TGTGCCAGCAGCGTAGCCCGGGACAGGGGTTCCACCGGGGAGCTGTTTTTT
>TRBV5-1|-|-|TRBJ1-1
CASSFKNTEAFF
TGCGCCAGCAGCTTTAAGAACACTGAAGCTTTCTTT
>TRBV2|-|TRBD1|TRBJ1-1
CASSEVNRGTEAFF
TGTGCCAGCAGTGAAGTAAACAGGGGTACTGAAGCTTTCTTT
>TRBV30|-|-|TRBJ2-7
CAWTSGALYEQYF
TGTGCCTGGACCTCAGGGGCACTCTACGAGCAGTACTTC
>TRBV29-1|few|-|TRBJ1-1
CSVLSPGNTEAFF
TGCAGCGTTCTGTCCCCGGGGAACACTGAAGCTTTCTTT
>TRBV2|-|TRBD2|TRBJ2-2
CLAGEWAGELFF
TGTCTAGCGGGAGAGTGGGCCGGGGAGCTGTTTTTT
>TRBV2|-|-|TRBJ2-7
CASSEARYSYEQYF
TGTGCCAGCAGTGAGGCCAGATACTCCTACGAGCAGTACTTC
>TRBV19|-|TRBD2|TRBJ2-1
CASSRLAGTVNEQFF
TGTGCCAGTAGTCGACTAGCAGGGACGGTCAATGAGCAGTTCTTC
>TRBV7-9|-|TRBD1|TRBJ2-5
CASSLVTTGGSETQYF
TGTGCCAGCAGCTTAGTAACAACAGGGGGCTCGGAGACCCAGTACTTC
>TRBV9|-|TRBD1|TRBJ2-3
CASSPAGGYADTQYF
TGTGCCAGCAGCCCCGCAGGGGGCTACGCAGATACGCAGTATTTT
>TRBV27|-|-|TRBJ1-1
CASSWSAFPGGKTEAFF
TGTGCCAGCAGTTGGTCTGCTTTCCCGGGAGGAAAGACTGAAGCTTTCTTT
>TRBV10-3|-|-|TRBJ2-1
CAISVGQINEQFF
TGTGCCATCAGTGTAGGACAGATCAATGAGCAGTTCTTC
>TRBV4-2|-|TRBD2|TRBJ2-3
CASSTSGGADTQYF
TGTGCCAGCAGCACTAGCGGGGGGGCAGATACGCAGTATTTT